This T cell receptor beta chain was retrieved from a study of CD8 T cells in ankylosing spondylitis. Study-wide results and caveats: Enrichment of disease-linked clones was reportedly significant in matched ankylosing spondylitis synovial fluid. A motif in TCR beta, a set of 8 or 9 highly homologous variants, appeared characteristic of ankylosing spondylitis blood.

This clonotype was observed a few times. Antigen: not known. The CDR3 is made up of 16 amino acids. V trimming: 2 bases; J trimming: 6 bases; junction bases outside the gene matches: 8. Per germline, CDR1 LGHNA and CDR2 YSLEER. TCRdb passed the 5' RACE reads through MiXCR, listing each CDR3 protein once. This sample has roughly 370,000 distinct CDR3 sequences, with approximately 20% found just once. The chain couples TRBV4-3 to TRBJ2-2, with 8 bases matching TRBD2. The TCR originated in a male donor with ankylosing spondylitis. Sequencing was carried out using blood, either unsorted or a sorted T cell fraction (not recorded which). CDR3: CASSQLGLAFAGELFF. The CDR3, as DNA: TGCGCCAGCAGCCAATTAGGACTAGCATTTGCCGGGGAGCTGTTTTTT.